The entry below gives a single T cell receptor beta chain sequence along with its context. Antigen: not known. The repertoire was sequenced with immunoSEQ multiplex PCR; TCRdb's copy has only in-frame clones and lacks some. This table has fewer than 1.8 million clones, approximately 98.5% appearing once. The sample originates from a study of shared clonotypes between healthy human individuals. General study results and limits: Clonotypes shared by all four sorted-subset donors had higher generation probabilities than non-shared clonotypes.

Germline V gene data show CDR1 as ENHRY and CDR2 as SYGVKD. The CDR3 contains 13 residues. The germline V and J ends were trimmed by 3 bases and 1 base, with 6 bases remaining between them. V usage is TRBV10-3 and J usage is TRBJ1-1, with D unclear. This receptor was taken from a man aged 30 to 39 in good health. The material sequenced was naive CD4+ T cells sorted from blood. Specified subset: CD45RA+ positively selected. The CDR3 coding sequence is TGTGCCATCAGTGACCTGGGGAACACTGAAGCTTTCTTT. This codes for CAISDLGNTEAFF.